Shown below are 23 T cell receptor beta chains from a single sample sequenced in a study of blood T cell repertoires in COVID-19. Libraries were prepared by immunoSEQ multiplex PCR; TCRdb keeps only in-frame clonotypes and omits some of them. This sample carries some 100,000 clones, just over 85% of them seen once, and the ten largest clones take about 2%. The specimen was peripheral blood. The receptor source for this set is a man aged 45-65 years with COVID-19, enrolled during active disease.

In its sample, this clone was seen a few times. In DNA form, the CDR3 reads TGTGCCAGTTCAAAAGGGGACACTGAAGCTTTCTTT. This codes for CASSKGDTEAFF. This chain uses TRBV19 with TRBJ1-1; perhaps TRBD1 as D (5 bases). This CDR3 region has 12 residues. Germline V gene data show CDR1 as LNHDA and CDR2 as SQIVND (reference sequence). V lost 8 bases, J lost 3 bases, and 10 bases lay in between. The full variable domain, with the rest looked up from reference TRBV19 and TRBJ1-1, is DGGITQSPKYLFRKEGQNVTLSCEQNLNHDAMYWYRQDPGQGLRLIYYSQIVNDFQKGDIAEGYSVSREKKESFPLTVTSAQKNPTAFYLCASSKGDTEAFFGQGTRLTVV.

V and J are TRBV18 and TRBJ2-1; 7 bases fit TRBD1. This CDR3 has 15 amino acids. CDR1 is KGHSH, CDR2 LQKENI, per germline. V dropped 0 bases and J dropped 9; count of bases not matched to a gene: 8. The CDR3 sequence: CASSPPLTGVLEQFF. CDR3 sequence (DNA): TGTGCCAGCTCACCACCACTAACAGGGGTGCTTGAGCAGTTCTTC.

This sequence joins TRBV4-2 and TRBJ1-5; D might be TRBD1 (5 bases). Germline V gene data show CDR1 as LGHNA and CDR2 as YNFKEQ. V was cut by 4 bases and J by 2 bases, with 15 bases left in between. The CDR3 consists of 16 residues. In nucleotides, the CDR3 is TGTGCCAGCAGCCGTTGGGGGAGGGAGGGCAATCAGCCCCAGCATTTT. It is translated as CASSRWGREGNQPQHF.

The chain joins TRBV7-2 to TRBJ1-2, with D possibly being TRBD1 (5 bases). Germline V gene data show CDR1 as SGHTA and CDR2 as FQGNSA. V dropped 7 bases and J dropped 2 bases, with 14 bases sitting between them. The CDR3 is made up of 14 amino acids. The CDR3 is CASTAREPNYGYTF. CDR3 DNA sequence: TGTGCCAGCACCGCCAGGGAACCAAACTATGGCTACACCTTC. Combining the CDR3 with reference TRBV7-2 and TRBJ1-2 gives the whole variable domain GAGVSQSPSNKVTEKGKDVELRCDPISGHTALYWYRQSLGQGLEFLIYFQGNSAPDKSGLPSDRFSAERTGGSVSTLTIQRTQQEDSAVYLCASTAREPNYGYTFGSGTRLTVV.

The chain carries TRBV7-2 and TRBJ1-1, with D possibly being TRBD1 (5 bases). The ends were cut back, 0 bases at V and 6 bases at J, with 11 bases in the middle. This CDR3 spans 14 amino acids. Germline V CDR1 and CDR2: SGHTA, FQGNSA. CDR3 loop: CASSLAQAMAEAFF. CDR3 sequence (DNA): TGTGCCAGCAGCTTAGCACAGGCAATGGCTGAAGCTTTCTTT.

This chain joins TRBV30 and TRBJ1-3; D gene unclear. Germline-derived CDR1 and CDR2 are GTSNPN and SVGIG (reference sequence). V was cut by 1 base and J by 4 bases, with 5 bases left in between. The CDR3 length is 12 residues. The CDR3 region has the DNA TGTGCCTGGAGTGCCCAAGGAAACACCATATATTTT. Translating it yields CAWSAQGNTIYF.

CDR3 sequence (DNA): TGTGCCAGCAGCTTGGCCGGGGGAGCTAGGTCTGAAGCTTTCTTT. Amino acid sequence: CASSLAGGARSEAFF. This chain joins TRBV5-4 and TRBJ1-1; a weak D match, TRBD1 (5 bases). The CDR3 length is 15 residues. The V gene lost 0 bases and the J gene lost 6 bases, with 15 bases spanning the gap. Per germline, CDR1 SGHNT and CDR2 YYREEE (reference sequence).

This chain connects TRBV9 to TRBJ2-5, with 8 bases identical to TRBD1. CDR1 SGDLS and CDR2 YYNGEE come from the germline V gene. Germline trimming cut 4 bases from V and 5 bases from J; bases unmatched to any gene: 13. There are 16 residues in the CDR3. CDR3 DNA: TGTGCCAGCAGCCCCACTGGGACAGGAGGGATGGAGACCCAGTACTTC. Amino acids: CASSPTGTGGMETQYF.

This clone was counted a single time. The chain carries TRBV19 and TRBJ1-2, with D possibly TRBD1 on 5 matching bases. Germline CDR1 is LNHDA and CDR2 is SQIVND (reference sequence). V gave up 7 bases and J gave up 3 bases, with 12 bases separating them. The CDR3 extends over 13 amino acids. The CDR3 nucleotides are TGTGCCAGTACTACGACAGATTACTATGGCTACACCTTC. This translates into CASTTTDYYGYTF.

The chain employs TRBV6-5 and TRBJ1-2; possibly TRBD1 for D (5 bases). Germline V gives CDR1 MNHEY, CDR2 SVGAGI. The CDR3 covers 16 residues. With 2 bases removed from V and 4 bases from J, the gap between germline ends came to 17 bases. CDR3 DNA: TGTGCCAGCAGTTACCCGATCGGTGGGACTGGCTATGGCTACACCTTC. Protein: CASSYPIGGTGYGYTF.

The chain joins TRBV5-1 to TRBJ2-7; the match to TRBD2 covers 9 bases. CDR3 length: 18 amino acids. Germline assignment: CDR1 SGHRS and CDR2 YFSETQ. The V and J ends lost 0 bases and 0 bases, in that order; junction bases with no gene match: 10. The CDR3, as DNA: TGCGCCAGCAGCTTGGGGGCTAGCGGGGAGCTTTTCTCCTACGAGCAGTACTTC. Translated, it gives CASSLGASGELFSYEQYF.

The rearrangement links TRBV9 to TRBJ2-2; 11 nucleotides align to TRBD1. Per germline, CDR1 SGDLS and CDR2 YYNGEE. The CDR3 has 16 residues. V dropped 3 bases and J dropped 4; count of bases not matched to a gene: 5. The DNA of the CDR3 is TGTGCCAGCAGCGGAGGACAGGGGGCGCTCACCGGGGAGCTGTTTTTT. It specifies CASSGGQGALTGELFF. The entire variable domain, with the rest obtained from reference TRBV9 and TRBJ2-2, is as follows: DSGVTQTPKHLITATGQRVTLRCSPRSGDLSVYWYQQSLDQGLQFLIQYYNGEERAKGNILERFSAQQFPDLHSELNLSSLELGDSALYFCASSGGQGALTGELFFGEGSRLTVL.

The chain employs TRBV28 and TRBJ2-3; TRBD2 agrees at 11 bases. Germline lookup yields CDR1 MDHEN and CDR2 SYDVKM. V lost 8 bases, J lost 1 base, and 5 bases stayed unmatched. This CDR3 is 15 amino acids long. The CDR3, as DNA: TGTGCCAGCGGACTTAGCGGGGGGGGCACAGATACGCAGTATTTT. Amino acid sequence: CASGLSGGGTDTQYF.

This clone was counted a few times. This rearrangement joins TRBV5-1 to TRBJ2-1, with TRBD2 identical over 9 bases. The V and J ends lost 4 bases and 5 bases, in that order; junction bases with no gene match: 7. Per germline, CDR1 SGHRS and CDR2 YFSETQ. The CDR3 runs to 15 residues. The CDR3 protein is CASSPFSGGHNEQFF. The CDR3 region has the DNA TGCGCCAGCAGCCCCTTTAGCGGGGGTCACAATGAGCAGTTCTTC.

The CDR3 reads CASSLTGGNNSPLHF. DNA for the CDR3: TGTGCCAGCAGCCTTACCGGGGGGAATAATTCACCCCTCCACTTT. The J gene is TRBJ1-6, the V gene TRBV25-1; perhaps TRBD1 as D (5 bases). The CDR3 runs 15 residues. V was trimmed by 6 bases and J by 5 bases, leaving 14 bases between them. Germline-derived CDR1 and CDR2 are MGHDK and SYGVNS.

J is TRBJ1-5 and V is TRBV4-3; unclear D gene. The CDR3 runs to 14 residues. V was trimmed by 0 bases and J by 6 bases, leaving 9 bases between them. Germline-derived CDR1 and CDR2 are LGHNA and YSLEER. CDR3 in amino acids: CASSQDEGIQPQHF. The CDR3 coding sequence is TGCGCCAGCAGCCAAGATGAGGGAATTCAGCCCCAGCATTTT.

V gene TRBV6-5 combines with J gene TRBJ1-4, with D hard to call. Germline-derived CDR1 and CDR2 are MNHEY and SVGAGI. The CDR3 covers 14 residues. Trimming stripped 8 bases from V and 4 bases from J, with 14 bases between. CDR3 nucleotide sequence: TGTGCCAGCGGACGGGGTGGAGGTAATGAAAAACTGTTTTTT. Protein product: CASGRGGGNEKLFF.

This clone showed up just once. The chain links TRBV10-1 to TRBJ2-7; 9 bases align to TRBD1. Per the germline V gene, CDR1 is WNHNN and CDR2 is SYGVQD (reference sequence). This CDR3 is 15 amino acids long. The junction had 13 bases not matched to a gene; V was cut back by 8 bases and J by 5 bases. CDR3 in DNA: TGCGCCAGCTCTCCCTTCCGGACAGGGGTCAACGAGCAGTACTTC. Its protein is CASSPFRTGVNEQYF.

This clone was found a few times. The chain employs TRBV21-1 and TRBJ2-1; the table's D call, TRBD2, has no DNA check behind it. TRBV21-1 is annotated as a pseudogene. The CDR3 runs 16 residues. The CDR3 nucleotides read TGTGCCAGCAGCAAAGTGCGGCGAGAAACCTACAATGAGCAGTTCTTC. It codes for CASSKVRRETYNEQFF.

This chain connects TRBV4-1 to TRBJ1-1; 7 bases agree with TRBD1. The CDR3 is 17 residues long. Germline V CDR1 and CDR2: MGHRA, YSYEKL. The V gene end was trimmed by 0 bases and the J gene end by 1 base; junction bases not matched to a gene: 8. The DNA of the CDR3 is TGCGCCAGCAGCCAAGAGAGGTTTCCAGGGGGGAACACTGAAGCTTTCTTT. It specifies CASSQERFPGGNTEAFF.

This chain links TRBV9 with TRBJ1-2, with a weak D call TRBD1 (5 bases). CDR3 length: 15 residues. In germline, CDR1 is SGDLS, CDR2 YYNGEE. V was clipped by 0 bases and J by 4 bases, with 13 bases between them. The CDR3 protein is CASSVEEGSIYGYTF. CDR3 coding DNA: TGTGCCAGCAGCGTAGAGGAGGGGTCGATCTATGGCTACACCTTC.

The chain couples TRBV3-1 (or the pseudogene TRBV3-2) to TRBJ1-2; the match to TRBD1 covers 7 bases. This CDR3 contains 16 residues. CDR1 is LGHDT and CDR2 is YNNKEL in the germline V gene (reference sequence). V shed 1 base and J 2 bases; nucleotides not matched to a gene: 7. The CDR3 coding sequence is TGTGCCAGCAGCCAAGGCGGACAGGTGAAGAACTATGGCTACACCTTC. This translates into CASSQGGQVKNYGYTF.

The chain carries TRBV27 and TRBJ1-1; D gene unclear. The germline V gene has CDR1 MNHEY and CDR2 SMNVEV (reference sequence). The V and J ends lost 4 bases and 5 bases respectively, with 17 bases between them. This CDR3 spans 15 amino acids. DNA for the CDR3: TGTGCCAGCAGTTACCAACGGGAACCGGGGACTGAAGCTTTCTTT. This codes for CASSYQREPGTEAFF.